This T cell receptor (beta chain) was profiled in a study of blood T cell repertoires in COVID-19. About the study: From the United States, Italy and Spain came samples of acute and convalescent COVID-19. T cells, B-cell-depleted T cells, or PBMCs supplied cDNA or gDNA.

The CDR3 loop spans 17 amino acids. The germline CDR1 and CDR2 sequences are SGDLS and YYNGEE. The J segment lost 0 bases and the V segment lost 0 bases, leaving 5 bases of the junction unmatched. Per the original data handling: It was from reference gene primer amplification that nucleated cell counts were estimated. Clones were sequenced by immunoSEQ multiplex PCR, and TCRdb holds only the in-frame ones, with some missing. That table is the source of V, J and clone size, and D and trimming were worked out from the DNA. The table records under 200,000 clones, 88% of them present only once. The chain links TRBV9 to TRBJ2-4; 8 bases agree with TRBD2. What was sequenced was peripheral blood. The TCR originated in a man in his 70s with active or convalescent COVID-19. The DNA of the CDR3 is TGTGCCAGCAGCGTAGTTCGGCGGGAGGAAGCCAAAAACATTCAGTACTTC. Its protein product is CASSVVRREEAKNIQYF. Drawing the rest from reference TRBV9 and TRBJ2-4, the complete variable domain is DSGVTQTPKHLITATGQRVTLRCSPRSGDLSVYWYQQSLDQGLQFLIQYYNGEERAKGNILERFSAQQFPDLHSELNLSSLELGDSALYFCASSVVRREEAKNIQYFGAGTRLSVL.